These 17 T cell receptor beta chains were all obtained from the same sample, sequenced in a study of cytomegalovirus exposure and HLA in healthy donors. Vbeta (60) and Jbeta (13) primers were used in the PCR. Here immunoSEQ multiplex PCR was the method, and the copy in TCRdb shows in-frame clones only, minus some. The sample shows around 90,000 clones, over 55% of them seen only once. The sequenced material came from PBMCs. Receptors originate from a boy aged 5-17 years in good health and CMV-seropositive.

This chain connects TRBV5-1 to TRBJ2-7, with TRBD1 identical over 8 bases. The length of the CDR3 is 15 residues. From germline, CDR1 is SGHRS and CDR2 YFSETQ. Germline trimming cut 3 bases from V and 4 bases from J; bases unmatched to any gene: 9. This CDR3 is CASSSDPGQEYEQYF. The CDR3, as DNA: TGCGCCAGCAGCTCAGACCCGGGACAGGAGTACGAGCAGTACTTC. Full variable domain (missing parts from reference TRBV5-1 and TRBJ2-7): KAGVTQTPRYLIKTRGQQVTLSCSPISGHRSVSWYQQTPGQGLQFLFEYFSETQRNKGNFPGRFSGRQFSNSRSEMNVSTLELGDSALYLCASSSDPGQEYEQYFGPGTRLTVT.

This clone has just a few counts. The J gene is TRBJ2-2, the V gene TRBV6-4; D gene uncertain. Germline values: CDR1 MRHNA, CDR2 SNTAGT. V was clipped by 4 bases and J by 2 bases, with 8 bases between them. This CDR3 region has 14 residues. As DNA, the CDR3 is TGTGCCAGCAGTGGCAACTTTAACACCGGGGAGCTGTTTTTT. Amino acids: CASSGNFNTGELFF.

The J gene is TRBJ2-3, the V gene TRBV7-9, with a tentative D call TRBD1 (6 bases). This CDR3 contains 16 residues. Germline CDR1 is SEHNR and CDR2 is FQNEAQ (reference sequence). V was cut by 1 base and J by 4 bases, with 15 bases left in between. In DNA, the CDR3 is TGTGCCAGCAGCTTAGTAGCAGGATGGGGGCCAGATACGCAGTATTTT. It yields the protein CASSLVAGWGPDTQYF.

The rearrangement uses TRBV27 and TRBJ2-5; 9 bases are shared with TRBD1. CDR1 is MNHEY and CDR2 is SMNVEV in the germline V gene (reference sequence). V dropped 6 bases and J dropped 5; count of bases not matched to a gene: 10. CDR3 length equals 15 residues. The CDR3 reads CASRENRGPGETQYF. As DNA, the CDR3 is TGTGCCAGCAGGGAAAACAGGGGGCCGGGTGAGACCCAGTACTTC.

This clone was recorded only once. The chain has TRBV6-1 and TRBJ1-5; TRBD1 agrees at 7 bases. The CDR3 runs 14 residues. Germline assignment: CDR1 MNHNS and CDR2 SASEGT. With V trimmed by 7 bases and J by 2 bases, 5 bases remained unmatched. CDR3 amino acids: CASKGGSGNQPQHF. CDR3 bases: TGTGCCAGCAAAGGGGGCTCGGGCAATCAGCCCCAGCATTTT.

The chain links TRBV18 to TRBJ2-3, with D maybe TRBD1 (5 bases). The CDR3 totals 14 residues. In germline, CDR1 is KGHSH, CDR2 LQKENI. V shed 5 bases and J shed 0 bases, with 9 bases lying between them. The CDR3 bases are TGTGCCAGCTCAAGGACACTAAGCACAGATACGCAGTATTTT. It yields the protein CASSRTLSTDTQYF.

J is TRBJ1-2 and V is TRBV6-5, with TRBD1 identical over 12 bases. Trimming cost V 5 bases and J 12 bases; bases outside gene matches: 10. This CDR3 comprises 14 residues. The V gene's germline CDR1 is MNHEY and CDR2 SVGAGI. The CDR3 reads CASSTAGTGGWNTF. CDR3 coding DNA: TGTGCCAGCAGTACAGCCGGGACAGGGGGCTGGAACACCTTC.

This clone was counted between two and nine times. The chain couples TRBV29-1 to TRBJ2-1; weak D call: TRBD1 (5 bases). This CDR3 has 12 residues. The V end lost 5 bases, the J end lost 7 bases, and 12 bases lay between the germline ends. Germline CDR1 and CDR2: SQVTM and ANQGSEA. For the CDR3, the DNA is TGCAGCGTTCCCGCAGGGAAAAATGAGCAGTTCTTC. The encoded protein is CSVPAGKNEQFF.

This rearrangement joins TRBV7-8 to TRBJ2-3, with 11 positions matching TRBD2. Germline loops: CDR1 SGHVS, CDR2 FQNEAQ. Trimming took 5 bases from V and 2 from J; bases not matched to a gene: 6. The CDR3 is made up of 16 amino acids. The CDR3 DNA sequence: TGTGCCAGCAGCCCACTGACTAGCGGGAACACAGATACGCAGTATTTT. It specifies CASSPLTSGNTDTQYF.

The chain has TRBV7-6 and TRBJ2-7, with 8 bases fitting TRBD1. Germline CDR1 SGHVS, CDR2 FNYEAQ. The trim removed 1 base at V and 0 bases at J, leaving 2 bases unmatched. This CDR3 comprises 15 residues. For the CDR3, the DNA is TGTGCCAGCAGCTTAGGGACAGGGAGCTCCTACGAGCAGTACTTC. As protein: CASSLGTGSSYEQYF.

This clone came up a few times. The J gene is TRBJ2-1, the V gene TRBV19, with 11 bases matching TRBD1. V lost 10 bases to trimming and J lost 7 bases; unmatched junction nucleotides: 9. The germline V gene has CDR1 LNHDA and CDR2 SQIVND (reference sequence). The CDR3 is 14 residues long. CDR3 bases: TGTGCCACCCTGGGGGGGACAGGGGGGAATGAGCAGTTCTTC. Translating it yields CATLGGTGGNEQFF.

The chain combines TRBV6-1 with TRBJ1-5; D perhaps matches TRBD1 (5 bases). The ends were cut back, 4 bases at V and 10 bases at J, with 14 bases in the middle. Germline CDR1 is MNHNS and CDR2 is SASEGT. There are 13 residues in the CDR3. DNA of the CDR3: TGTGCCAGCAGTGTTACAGGCTCCTCTCCCCAGCATTTT. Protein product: CASSVTGSSPQHF.

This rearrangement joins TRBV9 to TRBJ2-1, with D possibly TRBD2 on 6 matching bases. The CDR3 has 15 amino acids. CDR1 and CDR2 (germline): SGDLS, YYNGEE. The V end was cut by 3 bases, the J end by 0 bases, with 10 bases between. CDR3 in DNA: TGTGCCAGCAGCGCCCGGGACTCCTCCTACAATGAGCAGTTCTTC. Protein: CASSARDSSYNEQFF.

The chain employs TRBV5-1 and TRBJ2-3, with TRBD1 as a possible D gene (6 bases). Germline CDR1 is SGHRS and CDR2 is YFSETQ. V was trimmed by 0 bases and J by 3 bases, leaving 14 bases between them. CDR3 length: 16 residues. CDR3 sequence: CASSLDRVRVTDTQYF. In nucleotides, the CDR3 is TGCGCCAGCAGCTTGGACAGGGTTCGGGTTACAGATACGCAGTATTTT.

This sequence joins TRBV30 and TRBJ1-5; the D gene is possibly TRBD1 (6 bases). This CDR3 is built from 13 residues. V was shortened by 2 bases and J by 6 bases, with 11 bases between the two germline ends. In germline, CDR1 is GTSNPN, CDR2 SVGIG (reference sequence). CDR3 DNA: TGTGCCTGGAGTTCCCAGGGGACTCAGCCCCAGCATTTT. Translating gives CAWSSQGTQPQHF.

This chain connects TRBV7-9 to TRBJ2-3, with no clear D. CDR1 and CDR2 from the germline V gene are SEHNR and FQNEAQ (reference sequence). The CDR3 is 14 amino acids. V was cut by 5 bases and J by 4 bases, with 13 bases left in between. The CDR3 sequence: CASSPEESADTQYF. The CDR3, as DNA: TGTGCCAGCAGCCCCGAGGAGTCGGCAGATACGCAGTATTTT.

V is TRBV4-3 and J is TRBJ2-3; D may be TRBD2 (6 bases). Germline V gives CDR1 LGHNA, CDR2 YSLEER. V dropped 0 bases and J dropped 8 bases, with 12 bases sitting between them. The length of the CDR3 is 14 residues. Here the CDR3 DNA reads TGCGCCAGCAGCCAAGATCGGGAGTCAGGTACGCAGTATTTT. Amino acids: CASSQDRESGTQYF.